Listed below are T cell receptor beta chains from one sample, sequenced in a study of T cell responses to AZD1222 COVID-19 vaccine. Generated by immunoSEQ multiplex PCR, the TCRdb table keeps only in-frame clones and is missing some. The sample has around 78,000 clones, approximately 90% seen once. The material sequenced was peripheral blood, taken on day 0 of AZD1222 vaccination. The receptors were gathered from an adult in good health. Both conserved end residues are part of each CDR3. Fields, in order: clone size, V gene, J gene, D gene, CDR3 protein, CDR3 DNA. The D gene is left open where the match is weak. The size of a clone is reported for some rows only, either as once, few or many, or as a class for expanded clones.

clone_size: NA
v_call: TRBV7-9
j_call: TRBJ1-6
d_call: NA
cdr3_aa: CASTLLGLGNSPLHF
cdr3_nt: TGTGCCAGCACCTTACTAGGCCTGGGAAATTCACCCCTCCACTTT

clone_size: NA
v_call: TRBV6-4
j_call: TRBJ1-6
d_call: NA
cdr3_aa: CASRRTLLSPLHF
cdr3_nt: TGTGCCAGCAGGCGGACATTACTTTCACCCCTCCACTTT

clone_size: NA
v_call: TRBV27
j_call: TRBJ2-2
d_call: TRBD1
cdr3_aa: CASSQPGRQGTGELFF
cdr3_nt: TGTGCCAGCAGCCAGCCGGGGAGACAGGGAACCGGGGAGCTGTTTTTT

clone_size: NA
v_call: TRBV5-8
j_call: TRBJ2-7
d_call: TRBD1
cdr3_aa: CASGIRTGGYEQYF
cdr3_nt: TGTGCCAGCGGAATCCGGACAGGGGGCTACGAGCAGTACTTC

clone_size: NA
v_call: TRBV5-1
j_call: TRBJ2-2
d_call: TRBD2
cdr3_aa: CASGLAVNTGELFF
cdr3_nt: TGCGCCAGCGGACTAGCGGTTAACACCGGGGAGCTGTTTTTT

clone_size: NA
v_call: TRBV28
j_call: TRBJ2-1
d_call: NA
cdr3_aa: CASSLPRTYEQFF
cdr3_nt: TGTGCCAGCAGTTTGCCGCGGACGTATGAGCAGTTCTTC

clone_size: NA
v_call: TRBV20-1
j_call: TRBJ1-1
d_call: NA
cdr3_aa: CSASGGNTEAFF
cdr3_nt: TGCAGTGCTAGTGGAGGGAACACTGAAGCTTTCTTT

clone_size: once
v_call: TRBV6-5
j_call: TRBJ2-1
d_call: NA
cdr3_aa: CASTRLRDEQFF
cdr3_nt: TGTGCCAGCACGCGCTTACGGGATGAGCAGTTCTTC

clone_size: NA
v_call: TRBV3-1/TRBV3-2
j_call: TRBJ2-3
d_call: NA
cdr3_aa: CASSSNGEAQYF
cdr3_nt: TGTGCCAGCAGCTCCAATGGGGAGGCGCAGTATTTT

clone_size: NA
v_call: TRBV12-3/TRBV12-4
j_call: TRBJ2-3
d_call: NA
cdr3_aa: CASSRVTDTQYF
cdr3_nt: TGTGCCAGCAGCCGGGTCACAGATACGCAGTATTTT

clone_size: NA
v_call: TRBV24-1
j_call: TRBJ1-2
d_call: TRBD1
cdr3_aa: CATSDSHEGQDYGYTF
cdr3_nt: TGTGCCACCAGTGACTCACACGAGGGACAGGACTATGGCTACACCTTC

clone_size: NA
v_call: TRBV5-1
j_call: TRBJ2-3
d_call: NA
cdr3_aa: CASSGGLLAVEDTQYF
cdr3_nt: TGCGCCAGCAGCGGGGGGCTTCTAGCGGTAGAGGATACGCAGTATTTT